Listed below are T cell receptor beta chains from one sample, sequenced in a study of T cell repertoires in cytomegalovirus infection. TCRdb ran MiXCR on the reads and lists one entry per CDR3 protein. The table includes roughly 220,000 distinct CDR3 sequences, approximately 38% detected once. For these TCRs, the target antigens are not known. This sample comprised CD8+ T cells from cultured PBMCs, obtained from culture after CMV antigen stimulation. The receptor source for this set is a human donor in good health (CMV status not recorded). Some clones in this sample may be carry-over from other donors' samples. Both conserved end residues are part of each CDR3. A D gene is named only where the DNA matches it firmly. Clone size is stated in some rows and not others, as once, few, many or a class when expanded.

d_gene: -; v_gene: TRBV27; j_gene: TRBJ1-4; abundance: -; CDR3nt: TGTGCCAGCAGTCGGAGCGTTTCAACTAATGAAAAACTGTTTTTT; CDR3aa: CASSRSVSTNEKLFF
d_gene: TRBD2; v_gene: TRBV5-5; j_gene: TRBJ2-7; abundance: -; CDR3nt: TGTGCCAGCAGCTTGACTAGCGGGGGTACCTACGAGCAGTACTTC; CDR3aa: CASSLTSGGTYEQYF
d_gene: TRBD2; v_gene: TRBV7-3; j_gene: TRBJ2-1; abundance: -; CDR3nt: TGTGCCAGCAGTACGGGACTAGCAATCAATGAGCAGTTCTTC; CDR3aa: CASSTGLAINEQFF
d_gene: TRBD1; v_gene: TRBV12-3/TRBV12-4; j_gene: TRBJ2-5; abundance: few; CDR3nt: TGTGCCAGCAGTTTCGTCGGACAGGGGCTACAAGAGACCCAGTACTTC; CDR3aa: CASSFVGQGLQETQYF
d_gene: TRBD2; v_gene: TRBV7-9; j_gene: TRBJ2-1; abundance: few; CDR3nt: TGTGCCAGCAGTCCTACTAGCGGGAGGAACGATGAGCAGTTCTTC; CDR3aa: CASSPTSGRNDEQFF
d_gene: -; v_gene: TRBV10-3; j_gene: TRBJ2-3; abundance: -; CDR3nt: TGTGCCATCAGTCCCGAACAGGGATATCGGACAGATACGCAGTATTTT; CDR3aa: CAISPEQGYRTDTQYF
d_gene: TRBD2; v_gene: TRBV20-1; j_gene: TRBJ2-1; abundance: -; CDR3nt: TGCAGTGCTTGGACTAGCGGGGGTTACAATGAGCAGTTCTTC; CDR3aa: CSAWTSGGYNEQFF
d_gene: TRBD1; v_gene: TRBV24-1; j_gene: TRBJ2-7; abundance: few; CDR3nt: TGTGCCACCAGTGATACGACAGGGGGAGACCAATACGAGCAGTACTTC; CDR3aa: CATSDTTGGDQYEQYF
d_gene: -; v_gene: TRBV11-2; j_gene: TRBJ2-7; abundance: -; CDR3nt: TGTGCCAGCACCCGAGGGGCTCCAACCCCTATCTACGAGCAGTACTTC; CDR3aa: CASTRGAPTPIYEQYF
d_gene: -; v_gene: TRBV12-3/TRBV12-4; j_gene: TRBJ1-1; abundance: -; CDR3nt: TGTGCCAGCAGTTATCTGGGTTTGAACACTGAAGCTTTCTTT; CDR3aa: CASSYLGLNTEAFF
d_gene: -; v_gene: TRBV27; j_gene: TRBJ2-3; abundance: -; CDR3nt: TGTGCCAGCAGTTCCCGGGACCGTAGCACAGATACGCAGTATTTT; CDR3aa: CASSSRDRSTDTQYF
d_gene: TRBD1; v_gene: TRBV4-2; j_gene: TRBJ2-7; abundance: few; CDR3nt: TGTGCCAGCAGCCAAGATCTCTGGGACAGGGGTTCCTACGAGCAGTACTTC; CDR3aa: CASSQDLWDRGSYEQYF
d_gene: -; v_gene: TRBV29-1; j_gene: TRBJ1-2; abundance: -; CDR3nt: TGCAGCGTTTCTGACAGGCTCTATGGCTACACCTTC; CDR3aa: CSVSDRLYGYTF
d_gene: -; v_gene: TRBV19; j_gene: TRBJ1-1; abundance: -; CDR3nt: TGTGCCAGTAGTATTCTCAGGATGGGGACGGACACTGAAGCTTTCTTT; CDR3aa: CASSILRMGTDTEAFF
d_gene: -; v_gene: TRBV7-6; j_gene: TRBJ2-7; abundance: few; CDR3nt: TGTGCCAGCAGCGCAATTTATAGTAGAGAAAGTTACGAGCAGTACTTC; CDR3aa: CASSAIYSRESYEQYF
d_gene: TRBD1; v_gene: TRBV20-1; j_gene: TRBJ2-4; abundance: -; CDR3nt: TGCAGTGCTAGGGGACAGGATCTAGCCAAAAACATTCAGTACTTC; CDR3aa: CSARGQDLAKNIQYF
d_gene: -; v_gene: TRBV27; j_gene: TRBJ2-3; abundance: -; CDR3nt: TGTGCCAGCAGTTTAAAGAGCACAGATACGCAGTATTTT; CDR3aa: CASSLKSTDTQYF
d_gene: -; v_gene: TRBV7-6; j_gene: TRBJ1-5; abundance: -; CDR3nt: TGTGCCAGCGGGGATAGCAATCAGCCCCAGCATTTT; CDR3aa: CASGDSNQPQHF
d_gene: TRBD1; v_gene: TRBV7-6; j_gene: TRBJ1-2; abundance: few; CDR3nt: TGTGCCAGCAGCCCCCAGGACAGGGGGCGAAATGGCTACACCTTC; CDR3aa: CASSPQDRGRNGYTF
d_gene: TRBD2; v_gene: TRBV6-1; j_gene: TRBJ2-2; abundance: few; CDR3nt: TGTGCCAGCAGTGAATGGGGGCCGGGGGGGACCGGGGAGCTGTTTTTT; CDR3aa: CASSEWGPGGTGELFF
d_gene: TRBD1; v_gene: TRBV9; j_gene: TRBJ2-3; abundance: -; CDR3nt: TGTGCCAGCAGCCCAGGGACAGGGAGGACAGATACGCAGTATTTT; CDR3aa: CASSPGTGRTDTQYF
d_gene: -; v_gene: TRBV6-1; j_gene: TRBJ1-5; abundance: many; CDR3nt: TGTGCCAGCAGTCAATCCCGGGGCTTTGAAATGGGTCAGCCCCAGCATTTT; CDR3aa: CASSQSRGFEMGQPQHF
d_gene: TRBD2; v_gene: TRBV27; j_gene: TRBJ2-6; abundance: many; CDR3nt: TGTGCCAGCAGTAAAGGACTAGGCGCCTCTGGGGCCAACGTCCTGACTTTC; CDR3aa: CASSKGLGASGANVLTF
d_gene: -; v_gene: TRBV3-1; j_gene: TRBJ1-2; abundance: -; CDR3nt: TGTGCCAGCAGCCAAGAGCAGGGAAACTATATTAACTATGGCTACACCTTC; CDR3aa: CASSQEQGNYINYGYTF
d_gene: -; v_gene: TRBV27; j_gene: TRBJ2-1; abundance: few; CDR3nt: TGTGCCAGCAGTTTAGAGGTTTCTGGTTACAATGAGCAGTTCTTC; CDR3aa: CASSLEVSGYNEQFF
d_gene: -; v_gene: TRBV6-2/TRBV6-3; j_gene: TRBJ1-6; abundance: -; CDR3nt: TGTGCCAGCGGGGATGGACGGATTAATTCACCCCTCCACTTT; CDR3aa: CASGDGRINSPLHF
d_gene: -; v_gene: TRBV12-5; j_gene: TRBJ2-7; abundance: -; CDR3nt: TGTGCTAGTGGTTTGGTACTGGGTGGGCTCTACGAGCAGTACTTC; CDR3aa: CASGLVLGGLYEQYF
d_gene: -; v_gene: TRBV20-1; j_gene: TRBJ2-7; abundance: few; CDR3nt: TGCAGTGCTAGACGTATTTCAGGGGTCCACGAGCAGTACTTC; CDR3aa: CSARRISGVHEQYF
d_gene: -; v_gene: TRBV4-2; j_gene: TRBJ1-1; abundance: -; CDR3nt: TGTGCCAGCAGCCAAGATCCGATAGGGGGGGAGAACACTGAAGCTTTCTTT; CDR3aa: CASSQDPIGGENTEAFF
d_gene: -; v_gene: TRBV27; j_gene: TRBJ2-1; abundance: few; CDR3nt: TGTGCCAGCAGTTTAGGGGTTTACAATGAGCAGTTCTTC; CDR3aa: CASSLGVYNEQFF
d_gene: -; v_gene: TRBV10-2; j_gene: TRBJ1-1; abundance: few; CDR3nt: TGCGCCAGCACCAACAGGGACACTTACACTGAAGCTTTCTTT; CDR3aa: CASTNRDTYTEAFF
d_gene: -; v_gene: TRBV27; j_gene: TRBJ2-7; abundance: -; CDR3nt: TGTGCCAGCAGTTTAGGCAGGGGCCACGAGCAGTACTTC; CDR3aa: CASSLGRGHEQYF
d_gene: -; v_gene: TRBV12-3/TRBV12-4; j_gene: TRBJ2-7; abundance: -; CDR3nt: TGTGCCAGCAGCCGCCAATTGGAGGACTACTACGAGCAGTACTTC; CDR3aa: CASSRQLEDYYEQYF
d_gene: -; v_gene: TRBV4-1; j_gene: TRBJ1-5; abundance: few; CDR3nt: TGCGCCAGCAGCCAAGATCGGGGGGGACAGCCCCAGCATTTT; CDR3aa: CASSQDRGGQPQHF
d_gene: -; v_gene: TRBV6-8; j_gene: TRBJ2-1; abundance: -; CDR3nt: TGTGCCAGCAGTTACCCGCGCAGGGGAATCAATGAGCAGTTCTTC; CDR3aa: CASSYPRRGINEQFF
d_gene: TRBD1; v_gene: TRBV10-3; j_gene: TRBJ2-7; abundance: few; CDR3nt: TGTGCCATCAGTGCTCAGGGGGCTAGGTACGAGCAGTACTTC; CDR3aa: CAISAQGARYEQYF
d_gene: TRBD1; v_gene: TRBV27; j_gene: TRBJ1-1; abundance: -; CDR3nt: TGTGCCAGCAGCTACCAGGGACAGCGTTTCGGCACTGAAGCTTTCTTT; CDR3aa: CASSYQGQRFGTEAFF
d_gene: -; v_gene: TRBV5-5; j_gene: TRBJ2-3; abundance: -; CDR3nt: TGTGCCAGCAGCTTGGGTGCCGTTGGGCGCACAGATACGCAGTATTTT; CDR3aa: CASSLGAVGRTDTQYF
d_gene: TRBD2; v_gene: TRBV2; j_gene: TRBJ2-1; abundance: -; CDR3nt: TGTGCCAGCAGTGGGACTAGCGGGATCTACAATGAGCAGTTCTTC; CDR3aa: CASSGTSGIYNEQFF
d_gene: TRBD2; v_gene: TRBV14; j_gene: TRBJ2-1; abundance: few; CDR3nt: TGTGCCAGCAGCCAAACTAGCGGCCTTTTGGATGAGCAGTTCTTC; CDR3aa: CASSQTSGLLDEQFF
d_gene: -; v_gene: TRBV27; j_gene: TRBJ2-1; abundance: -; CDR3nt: TGTGCCAGCAGTAGATCGGCTACCTACAATGAGCAGTTCTTC; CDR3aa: CASSRSATYNEQFF
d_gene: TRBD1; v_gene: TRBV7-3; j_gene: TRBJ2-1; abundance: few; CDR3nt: TGTGCCAGCAGCTTATTTACAGGGGGTGCAAGTGGCCCCTACAATGAGCAGTTCTTC; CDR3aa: CASSLFTGGASGPYNEQFF
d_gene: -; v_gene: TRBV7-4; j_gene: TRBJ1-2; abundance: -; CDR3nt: TGTGCCAGCAGCCCGAAAAGGGGGGCTTTCTATGGCTACACCTTC; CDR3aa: CASSPKRGAFYGYTF
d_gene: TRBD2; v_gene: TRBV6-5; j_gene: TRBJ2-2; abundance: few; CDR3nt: TGTGCCAGCAGTTTCCTGGGACTAGCGGGAGGTGGCACCGGGGAGCTGTTTTTT; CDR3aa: CASSFLGLAGGGTGELFF
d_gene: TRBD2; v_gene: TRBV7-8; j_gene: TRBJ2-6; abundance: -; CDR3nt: TGTGCCAGCAGCTTAGGGCTAGCGGGCTCTGGGGCCAACGTCCTGACTTTC; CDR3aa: CASSLGLAGSGANVLTF
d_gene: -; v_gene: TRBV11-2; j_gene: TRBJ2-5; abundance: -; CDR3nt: TGTGCCAGCAGCTCGGGACGTCTCCAAGAGACCCAGTACTTC; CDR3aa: CASSSGRLQETQYF
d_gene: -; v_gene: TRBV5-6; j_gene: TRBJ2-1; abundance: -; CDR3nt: TGCGCCAGCAGATATTTGTGGGGGACTGAGCAGTTCTTC; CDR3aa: CASRYLWGTEQFF
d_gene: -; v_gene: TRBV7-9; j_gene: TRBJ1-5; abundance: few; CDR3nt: TGTGCCAGCAGCGAGGACAGAAGCAATCAGCCCCAGCATTTT; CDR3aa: CASSEDRSNQPQHF
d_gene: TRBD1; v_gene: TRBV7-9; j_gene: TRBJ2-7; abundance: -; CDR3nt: TGTGCCAGCAGCTCTAGTAGACAGGGGGGGTACGAGCAGTACTTC; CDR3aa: CASSSSRQGGYEQYF